A single sample is the source of the 7 T cell receptor beta chains below, sequenced in a study of blood T cell repertoires in COVID-19. Only in-frame clones appear in the TCRdb table, and some are missing; sequencing was by immunoSEQ multiplex PCR. The data contain 250,000 to 400,000 clones, 87% of them singletons. Sequenced material: peripheral blood. These receptor sequences come from a man in his fifties with active or convalescent COVID-19.

The gene calls are TRBV7-2 and TRBJ1-1; 7 nucleotides match TRBD1. This CDR3 is 16 amino acids long. Losses at the gene ends were 4 bases for V and 1 base for J; bases not matched to a gene: 9. Germline V gives CDR1 SGHTA, CDR2 FQGNSA. Here the CDR3 reads CASSSPPGQRNTEAFF. The CDR3 coding sequence is TGTGCCAGCAGCTCGCCCCCGGGACAGAGGAACACTGAAGCTTTCTTT.

The table lists this clone with a few counts. The chain is built from TRBV7-9 and TRBJ1-6; 8 bases are shared with TRBD1. V shed 5 bases and J 7 bases; nucleotides not matched to a gene: 4. The CDR3 sequence is 14 residues long. Looked up from germline, CDR1 is SEHNR and CDR2 is FQNEAQ (reference sequence). The DNA of the CDR3 is TGTGCCAGCAGCAGGTCAGGGGGCAATTCACCCCTCCACTTT. It specifies CASSRSGGNSPLHF.

In this sample, this clone turned up once. This sequence joins TRBV10-3 and TRBJ1-2; D is unresolved. CDR1 and CDR2 (germline): ENHRY, SYGVKD. Deletions cut 0 bases from V and 8 bases from J, with 7 bases between. CDR3 length: 12 residues. CDR3 amino acids: CAISESTEGYTF. CDR3 DNA sequence: TGTGCCATCAGTGAGTCGACTGAGGGCTACACCTTC.

This chain uses TRBV5-6 with TRBJ2-5; the D gene is possibly TRBD1 (6 bases). V was trimmed by 1 base and J by 7 bases, leaving 14 bases between them. CDR1 and CDR2 (germline): SGHDT, YYEEEE. The CDR3 spans 14 residues. The CDR3 is CASSLLAGAGTQYF. In nucleotides, the CDR3 is TGTGCCAGCAGCTTGTTAGCAGGGGCGGGGACCCAGTACTTC.

The chain is built from TRBV23-1 and TRBJ2-5; 7 nucleotides agree with TRBD1. TRBV23-1 counts as an open reading frame of uncertain function. The length of the CDR3 is 17 residues. Losses at the gene ends were 2 bases for V and 1 base for J; bases not matched to a gene: 10. The CDR3 spells CASSQPSGTELQETQYF. The CDR3 coding sequence is TGCGCCAGCAGTCAACCTTCCGGGACAGAGCTCCAAGAGACCCAGTACTTC.

CDR3 protein: CASSGDREGYPFF. The CDR3 nucleotides read TGTGCCAGCAGTGGGGACAGGGAAGGTTATCCGTTCTTC. The chain uses TRBV25-1 and TRBJ2-1, with 9 bases lining up with TRBD1. Germline-derived CDR1 and CDR2 are MGHDK and SYGVNS. Losses at the gene ends were 4 bases for V and 15 bases for J; bases not matched to a gene: 10. The CDR3 has 13 residues.

The chain recombines TRBV7-2 with TRBJ2-5, with unresolved D. The V end lost 7 bases, the J end lost 5 bases, and 14 bases lay between the germline ends. The CDR3 spans 13 residues. CDR1 and CDR2 from the germline V gene are SGHTA and FQGNSA. The CDR3 sequence is CASTFQAWETQYF. The CDR3 nucleotides are TGTGCCAGCACCTTCCAAGCTTGGGAGACCCAGTACTTC.